The rows below give T cell receptor beta chains drawn from one sample of a study of blood T cell repertoires in COVID-19. Sequencing used immunoSEQ multiplex PCR; TCRdb keeps in-frame clones, though not all of them. The sample lists about 180,000 clones, more than 70% occurring once. The sequenced material came from PBMCs or T cells enriched from blood (not recorded which). The receptor source for this set is a man aged 40-49 years who had recovered from COVID-19. CDR3s include the opening cysteine and the closing phenylalanine or tryptophan. The D gene is left open where the match is weak. Size is omitted from some rows. Given values are once, few, many or a class for expanded clones.

. | TRBJ2-3 | TRBV6-2/TRBV6-3 | 15 | . | TGTGCCAGCAGTTACACGGTCCTCCCCACAGATACGCAGTATTTT | CASSYTVLPTDTQYF
. | TRBJ2-7 | TRBV19 | 17 | . | TGTGCCAGTAGTATATCAGGGACAAGGACCCCCTTGGGCGAGCAGTACTTC | CASSISGTRTPLGEQYF
. | TRBJ1-5 | TRBV18 | 13 | . | TGTGCCAGCTCACTAGCCTCGAGTCAGCCCCAGCATTTT | CASSLASSQPQHF
. | TRBJ1-2 | TRBV19 | 13 | . | TGTGCCAGTAGCCCGGACAGACCCTATGGCTACACCTTC | CASSPDRPYGYTF
TRBD1 | TRBJ2-1 | TRBV5-1 | 15 | . | TGCGCCAGCAGCTTGTCGGGACAGGGTATGCATGAGCAGTTCTTC | CASSLSGQGMHEQFF
TRBD1 | TRBJ2-7 | TRBV13 | 14 | . | TGTGCCAGCAGCGAATGGACAGGCCACTACGAGCAGTACTTC | CASSEWTGHYEQYF
. | TRBJ1-6 | TRBV4-1 | 14 | . | TGCGCCAGCAGCCCTGTTGGGGAGGATTCACCCCTCCACTTT | CASSPVGEDSPLHF
. | TRBJ2-5 | TRBV5-8 | 15 | . | TGTGCCAGCAGCTTGGAGGCAGGGGGGCAAGAGACCCAGTACTTC | CASSLEAGGQETQYF
TRBD2 | TRBJ2-2 | TRBV24-1 | 20 | . | TGTGCCACCAGTGATGGACAGGTGTCTAGCGGGAGACTCAACACCGGGGAGCTGTTTTTT | CATSDGQVSSGRLNTGELFF
TRBD1 | TRBJ2-7 | TRBV5-1 | 16 | . | TGCGCCAGCAGCTTCGGGGGGACAGGGGATCGGTACGAGCAGTACTTC | CASSFGGTGDRYEQYF
TRBD1 | TRBJ1-4 | TRBV28 | 15 | many | TGTGCCAGCAGTGTTCCGGGACAGGGGAGTGAAAAACTGTTTTTT | CASSVPGQGSEKLFF
TRBD1 | TRBJ2-1 | TRBV18 | 15 | . | TGTGCCAGCTCACCCCCAGGGGGCGCCTACAATGAGCAGTTCTTC | CASSPPGGAYNEQFF
. | TRBJ2-1 | TRBV12-3/TRBV12-4 | 12 | . | TGTGCCAGCAGTTTTAGACTGCTTGAGCAGTTCTTC | CASSFRLLEQFF
TRBD1 | TRBJ2-7 | TRBV19 | 15 | . | TGTGCCAGTAGTTCCATGACAGGGGGCCGGGAAGAGCAGTACTTC | CASSSMTGGREEQYF
. | TRBJ2-4 | TRBV14 | 15 | . | TGTGCCAGCAGCCAAGGAGGCGGCCGAGAAAACATTCAGTACTTC | CASSQGGGRENIQYF
. | TRBJ2-1 | TRBV19 | 13 | once | TGTGCCAGTAGTATAGACGGGTTTGGTGAGCAGTTCTTC | CASSIDGFGEQFF
TRBD1 | TRBJ1-2 | TRBV25-1 | 17 | once | TGTGCCAGCAGTGTTGGGCGGGACAGGGGCATTAACTATGGCTACACCTTC | CASSVGRDRGINYGYTF
. | TRBJ2-1 | TRBV7-6 | 16 | . | TGTGCCAGCAGCTTAGGTTCCCAGGGAAGCATAAATGAGCAGTTCTTC | CASSLGSQGSINEQFF
TRBD2 | TRBJ2-5 | TRBV3-1/TRBV3-2 | 14 | . | TGTGCCAGCAGCCAGCAAGCGGGGGGCGAGACCCAGTACTTC | CASSQQAGGETQYF
. | TRBJ2-5 | TRBV28 | 15 | once | TGTGCCAGCAGTTTACGGCCAGGTGGGTCCCAGACCCAGTACTTC | CASSLRPGGSQTQYF
. | TRBJ2-2 | TRBV6-5 | 14 | . | TGTGCCAGCATGGGACTTACGAACACCGGGGAGCTGTTTTTT | CASMGLTNTGELFF
TRBD1 | TRBJ1-5 | TRBV6-1 | 15 | . | TGTGCCAGCAGTGAGACAGGGGGGGATAGTCAGCCCCAGCATTTT | CASSETGGDSQPQHF
. | TRBJ1-5 | TRBV5-4 | 13 | many | TGTGCCAGCAGCTTGGACAGGGATCAGCCCCAGCATTTT | CASSLDRDQPQHF
. | TRBJ1-3 | TRBV5-1 | 17 | . | TGCGCCAGCAGCTCAATAGGGGGAACTACCTCTGGAAACACCATATATTTT | CASSSIGGTTSGNTIYF
TRBD2 | TRBJ2-1 | TRBV25-1 | 11 | few | TGTGCCAGCAGGCAGACTAGCGAGCAGTTCTTC | CASRQTSEQFF
. | TRBJ1-6 | TRBV30 | 14 | . | TGTGCCTGCTCCCGACAGGTGGCCAGGTCACCCCTCCACTTT | CACSRQVARSPLHF
TRBD1 | TRBJ2-1 | TRBV10-1 | 13 | . | TGCGCCAGCAGTCCCGGGACAGCCAATGAGCAGTTCTTC | CASSPGTANEQFF
TRBD2 | TRBJ2-5 | TRBV7-9 | 13 | . | TGTGCCAGCGGGGAGGGCGACTGGGAGACCCAGTACTTC | CASGEGDWETQYF
. | TRBJ2-3 | TRBV12-5 | 15 | . | TGTGCTAGTGGTCCCCCCCTGGCAGTCAGAGATACGCAGTATTTT | CASGPPLAVRDTQYF
. | TRBJ2-6 | TRBV5-1 | 18 | . | TGCGCCAGCAGCTTAACTTTACAGGGATCCTCTGGGGCCAACGTCCTGACTTTC | CASSLTLQGSSGANVLTF
. | TRBJ1-6 | TRBV7-9 | 13 | . | TGTGCCAGCAGCTTAGCCAGAAATTCACCCCTCCACTTT | CASSLARNSPLHF
. | TRBJ1-5 | TRBV19 | 14 | . | TGTGCCAGTAGTATCCAGGGTATCCTTCAGCCCCAGCATTTT | CASSIQGILQPQHF
TRBD1 | TRBJ1-2 | TRBV11-2 | 15 | . | TGTGCCAGCAGCCCAGGGACAGGGCCCCGCTATGGCTACACCTTC | CASSPGTGPRYGYTF
. | TRBJ1-4 | TRBV5-5 | 15 | . | TGTGCCAGCAGCTTGGGTGGTGGGGAGCATGAAAAACTGTTTTTT | CASSLGGGEHEKLFF
TRBD1 | TRBJ1-6 | TRBV27 | 14 | . | TGTGCCAGCAGTTTAGACAGGGGGAATTCACCCCTCCACTTT | CASSLDRGNSPLHF
. | TRBJ1-4 | TRBV18 | 13 | . | TGTGCCAGCTCGGGAGACGCACGTGAAAAACTGTTTTTT | CASSGDAREKLFF
. | TRBJ1-2 | TRBV30 | 11 | . | TGTGCCTGGAGTCCCCAGTATGGCTACACCTTC | CAWSPQYGYTF
. | TRBJ1-1 | TRBV13 | 15 | . | TGTGCCAGCAGCTTCGGAGGTCCTATGAACACTGAAGCTTTCTTT | CASSFGGPMNTEAFF
. | TRBJ2-1 | TRBV29-1 | 11 | . | TGCAGCGCCGAGGGCGGGCATGAGCAGTTCTTC | CSAEGGHEQFF
. | TRBJ1-5 | TRBV27 | 13 | . | TGTGCCAGCAGTTTAGGCAGAAATCAGCCCCAGCATTTT | CASSLGRNQPQHF
. | TRBJ1-2 | TRBV13 | 13 | . | TGTGCCAGCAGCTTTACAGCTAACTATGGCTACACCTTC | CASSFTANYGYTF
. | TRBJ1-2 | TRBV24-1 | 17 | . | TGTGCCACCAGTGATTTGCATCCGGGGTGGGAGTACTATGGCTACACCTTC | CATSDLHPGWEYYGYTF
. | TRBJ2-5 | TRBV6-5 | 14 | . | TGTGCCAGCAGTTACTCGGGCCTTTTAGAGACCCAGTACTTC | CASSYSGLLETQYF
. | TRBJ2-2 | TRBV13 | 13 | . | TGTGCCAGCAGCTTAGACCGGGGAAGGGAGCTGTTTTTT | CASSLDRGRELFF
TRBD1 | TRBJ1-1 | TRBV11-3 | 14 | few | TGTGCCAGCAGCTCCGGGACAGGAACCACTGAAGCTTTCTTT | CASSSGTGTTEAFF
. | TRBJ1-3 | TRBV13 | 14 | . | TGTGCCAGCAGCTTAGCAGGGTATGGAAACACCATATATTTT | CASSLAGYGNTIYF
. | TRBJ1-4 | TRBV14 | 14 | . | TGTGCCAGCAGCCCCTTTCGGACTAATGAAAAACTGTTTTTT | CASSPFRTNEKLFF
TRBD1 | TRBJ1-1 | TRBV9 | 15 | . | TGTGCCAGCAGCCAAAGGACAGGGCTGAACACTGAAGCTTTCTTT | CASSQRTGLNTEAFF
TRBD2 | TRBJ2-7 | TRBV30 | 14 | . | TGTGCCTGGAGTGGGACTAGCTCCTTTTACGAGCAGTACTTC | CAWSGTSSFYEQYF
. | TRBJ1-3 | TRBV18 | 14 | few | TGTGCCAGTACCAACACACCATCTGGAAACACCATATATTTT | CASTNTPSGNTIYF
TRBD1 | TRBJ1-2 | TRBV24-1 | 14 | . | TGTGCCACCAGTGATCCCGGTCGGACAGGAGGCTACACCTTC | CATSDPGRTGGYTF
. | TRBJ1-2 | TRBV28 | 15 | . | TGTGCCAGCAGTCCCGGGGGGAGGACCAACTATGGCTACACCTTC | CASSPGGRTNYGYTF
. | TRBJ2-1 | TRBV25-1 | 15 | . | TGTGCCAGCAGTTCACGAACTTCGCTTTCCGGTGAGCAGTTCTTC | CASSSRTSLSGEQFF
. | TRBJ1-5 | TRBV28 | 14 | . | TGTGCCAGCAGAGGCGACAAAAACAATCAGCCCCAGCATTTT | CASRGDKNNQPQHF
. | TRBJ1-2 | TRBV20-1 | 16 | . | TGCAGTGCTAGTGGGGGGGGTGGACTAGCTAACTATGGCTACACCTTC | CSASGGGGLANYGYTF
. | TRBJ1-4 | TRBV5-1 | 15 | . | TGCGCCAGCAGCTTGATGGGGAGGGTCGGTGAAAAACTGTTTTTT | CASSLMGRVGEKLFF